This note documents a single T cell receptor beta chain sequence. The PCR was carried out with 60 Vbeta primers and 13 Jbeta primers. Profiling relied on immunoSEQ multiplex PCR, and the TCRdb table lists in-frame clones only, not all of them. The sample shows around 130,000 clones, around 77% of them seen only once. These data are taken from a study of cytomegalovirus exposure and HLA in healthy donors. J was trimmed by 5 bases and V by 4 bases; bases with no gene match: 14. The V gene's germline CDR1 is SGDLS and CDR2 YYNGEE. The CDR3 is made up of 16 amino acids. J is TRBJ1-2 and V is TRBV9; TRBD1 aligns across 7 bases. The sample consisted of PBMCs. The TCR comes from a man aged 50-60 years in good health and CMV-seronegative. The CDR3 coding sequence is TGTGCCAGCAGCCCGAATATTGGGGGACAGCTTTATGGCTACACCTTC. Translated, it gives CASSPNIGGQLYGYTF.